Given below is one T cell receptor beta chain in context. With V trimmed by 4 bases and J by 5 bases, 9 bases remained unmatched. The CDR3 spans 15 residues. Germline CDR1 LGHDT, CDR2 YNNKEL (reference sequence). The data belong to a study of blood T cell repertoires in COVID-19. Sequencing used immunoSEQ multiplex PCR; TCRdb keeps in-frame clones, though not all of them. This table holds some 190,000 clones, 88% found once. The sequence derives from a human donor in a cohort sampled during active COVID-19. Sequenced: peripheral blood. V is TRBV3-1 (or the pseudogene TRBV3-2) and J is TRBJ2-5, with 8 positions matching TRBD2. In DNA form, the CDR3 reads TGTGCCAGCAGCCCCCGAGGAGCGGGAGTTGAGACCCAGTACTTC. Amino acid sequence: CASSPRGAGVETQYF.